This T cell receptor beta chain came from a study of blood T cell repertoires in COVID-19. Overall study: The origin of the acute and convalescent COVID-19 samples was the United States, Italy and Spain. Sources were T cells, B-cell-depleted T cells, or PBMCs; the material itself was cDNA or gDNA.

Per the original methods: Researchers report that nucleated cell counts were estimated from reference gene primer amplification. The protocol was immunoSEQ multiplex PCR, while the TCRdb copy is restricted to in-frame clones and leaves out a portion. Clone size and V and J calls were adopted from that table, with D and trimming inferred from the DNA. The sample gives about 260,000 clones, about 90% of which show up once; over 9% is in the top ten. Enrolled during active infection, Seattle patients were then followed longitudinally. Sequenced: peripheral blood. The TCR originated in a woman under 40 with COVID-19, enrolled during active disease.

CDR3 sequence (DNA): TGTGCCAGCAGCCTCCAACTCTACGAGCAGTACTTC. Translated: CASSLQLYEQYF. The chain joins TRBV7-9 to TRBJ2-7, with D uncertain. The germline V gene encodes CDR1 SEHNR and CDR2 FQNEAQ (reference sequence). V gave up 5 bases and J gave up 3 bases, with 8 bases separating them. This CDR3 is built from 12 residues.